This TCR beta chain was sequenced in a study of long-term antiretroviral therapy in people with HIV. Only United States sites treated participants with HIV. The assay used was immunoSEQ (version v3.0), run at survey level. Sequencing used immunoSEQ multiplex PCR; TCRdb keeps in-frame clones, though not all of them. Of approximately 15,000 clones in the sample, over 75% were seen once. CDR3 length: 16 residues. Trimming removed 0 bases at V and 10 bases at J, with 18 bases between. The germline V gene has CDR1 SGHDN and CDR2 FVKESK. The sequenced sample was unsorted PBMCs, obtained 6.2 years after starting antiretroviral therapy. V and J are TRBV14 and TRBJ1-4, with a tentative D call TRBD1 (5 bases). The source is a man aged 35-49 years with HIV. The CDR3 region is CASSQDRPGLGGKLFF. CDR3 DNA sequence: TGTGCCAGCAGCCAAGATCGCCCAGGGCTCGGGGGAAAACTGTTTTTT.